The entry that follows covers one TCR gamma chain sequence. In its sample, this clone comes out as medium-sized (0.01 to 0.1%). Its antigen specificity is not known. There are no base qualities to consult, and no much larger clone falls within one base. This specimen comes from a study of human gamma delta and Vdelta1 T cells (dated by TCRdb to 2016 to 2019). For context, the study as a whole: The study investigated Delta One T cells, Vd1+ gamma-delta T cells, as cytotoxic effectors against acute myeloid leukemia.

The library was built by means of PCR. The sample was run on an Illumina MiSeq. After TCRdb called clones again from the public reads with CATT, rows with identical DNA were merged. Within this sample are roughly 3,900 gamma-chain clones, with 15% to 20% of them counted one time only. The leading ten clones occupy roughly 6.3% of the sample. From the germline V gene (reference sequence), CDR1 is VTNTFY and CDR2 is YDVSTARD. From the cysteine up to the phenylalanine, the CDR3 has a length of 13 residues. Only the CDR3 portion is preserved as DNA: 39 bases, with reading frame beginning at the first base. Clipping removes 1 base from V and 6 bases from J, with 6 as the unmatched junction base count. Study-wide conclusions, independent of this receptor: Polyclonality and broad cytotoxic targeting of acute myeloid leukemia were reported for Delta One T cells.

The chain joins TRGV3 to TRGJ1 or TRGJ2. This clonotype originated in a human donor in good health. Sequencing input: Vdelta1 gamma-delta T cells from blood grown in culture (DOT cells). What this sample's cell subset or site label stands for: Delta One T cells, in vitro expanded/differentiated Vd1+ gamma-delta T cells. The DNA sequence follows: TGTGCCACCTGGGACAGAGTCTTTTATAAGAAACTCTTT. This gives the protein CATWDRVFYKKLF.